These 7 T cell receptor beta chains originate from one sample sequenced in a study of early T cells in non-severe SARS-CoV-2 infection. TCRdb re-analysed the 5' RACE reads in MiXCR, keeping a single row per CDR3 protein. The table includes 100,000 to 130,000 distinct CDR3 sequences, 11% detected once. The source material was whole blood. These TCRs come from an adult who was a healthcare worker with PCR-confirmed SARS-CoV-2 infection or an uninfected control (not recorded which).

The V call is TRBV7-6, the J call TRBJ2-7; D is undetermined. The V gene's germline CDR1 is SGHVS and CDR2 FNYEAQ. V lost 2 bases to trimming and J lost 3 bases, with 8 bases between them. This CDR3 region has 13 residues. In nucleotides, the CDR3 is TGTGCCAGCAGCTTATCTGGAAACTACGAGCAGTACTTC. This encodes CASSLSGNYEQYF.

This clonotype has a count of ten or more. The V gene is TRBV7-2, the J gene TRBJ2-5; 15 bases map to TRBD2. This CDR3 spans 16 amino acids. Germline CDR1 reads SGHTA; CDR2 reads FQGNSA. V lost 6 bases and J lost 5; bases outside the gene matches: 7. This chain's CDR3 is CASRGRTSGRVETQYF. In DNA form, the CDR3 reads TGTGCCAGCAGGGGGAGGACTAGCGGGAGGGTCGAGACCCAGTACTTC. The entire variable domain, with the rest obtained from reference TRBV7-2 and TRBJ2-5, is as follows: GAGVSQSPSNKVTEKGKDVELRCDPISGHTALYWYRQSLGQGLEFLIYFQGNSAPDKSGLPSDRFSAERTGGSVSTLTIQRTQQEDSAVYLCASRGRTSGRVETQYFGPGTRLLVL.

There are a few counts of this clonotype. The chain has TRBV21-1 and TRBJ2-7. TRBV21-1 is tagged as a pseudogene. The CDR3 is made up of 12 amino acids. The CDR3 is CASSKASYEQYF. The CDR3 DNA sequence: TGTGCCAGCAGCAAAGCATCCTACGAGCAGTACTTC.

This clonotype was counted between two and nine times. The DNA of the CDR3 is TGCAGTGCCCAGGACAGGGTTATATGTTTCTTT. Translating it yields CSAQDRVICFF. The chain recombines TRBV20-1 with TRBJ1-1, with TRBD1 matching over 8 bases. The germline gives CDR1 DFQATT, CDR2 SNEGSKA (reference sequence). J lost 13 bases, V lost 6 bases, and 10 bases had no gene match. This CDR3 is built from 11 residues.

The J gene is TRBJ2-3, the V gene TRBV10-2; D gene uncertain. The CDR3 has 12 residues. V lost 4 bases, J lost 10 bases, and 12 bases lay in between. Germline CDR1 reads WSHSY; CDR2 reads SAAADI. CDR3 DNA: TGCGCCAGCAGTGTAATCAAGGTAGCGCAGTATTTT. It encodes CASSVIKVAQYF.

This clonotype came up many times. The V call is TRBV6-1, the J call TRBJ2-3; 10 bases fit TRBD2. This CDR3 is 15 amino acids long. J gave up 4 bases and V 0 bases, and 1 base lay outside the gene matches. CDR1 is MNHNS, CDR2 SASEGT, per germline. CDR3 nucleotide sequence: TGTGCCAGCAGTGAAGCAGCGGGAGGGCCAGATACGCAGTATTTT. Its protein is CASSEAAGGPDTQYF.

There are a few counts of this clonotype. V gene TRBV5-6 combines with J gene TRBJ2-7; D is unclear. Germline loops: CDR1 SGHDT, CDR2 YYEEEE. The V gene lost 1 base and the J gene lost 3 bases, with 8 bases spanning the gap. The CDR3 runs to 13 residues. CDR3 nucleotides: TGTGCCAGCAGCTTGCCCTCTCTCTACGAGCAGTACTTC. Translated, it gives CASSLPSLYEQYF.